A selection of T cell receptor beta chains follows, all from one sample in a study of human T cells and chemical hapten exposure. MiXCR, run by TCRdb on the RACE reads, gives a single entry per CDR3 protein. The data hold fewer than 300,000 distinct CDR3 sequences, with 7.5% to 9% observed a single time. The sample consisted of whole blood, taken in connection with sensitization to the hapten diphenylcyclopropenone (DPC). The receptor set was obtained from a middle-aged woman with alopecia areata. Some clones in this sample may be carry-over from other donors' samples. Each CDR3 is given with its conserved first and last residue. A D gene is named only where the DNA matches it firmly. Expanded clones get a size class; other rows say once, few or many, or leave the size out.

>TRBV12-3/TRBV12-4|TRBJ1-5|many|NA
CASSRGALTRQPQHF
TGTGCCAGCAGCCGGGGTGCCCTTACACGCCAGCCCCAGCATTTT
>TRBV4-2|TRBJ2-7|NA|TRBD2
CASSQDNGASGRGAEQYF
TGTGCCAGCAGCCAAGACAATGGCGCTAGCGGGAGGGGCGCCGAGCAGTACTTC
>TRBV4-3|TRBJ2-7|NA|TRBD1
CASSQDGQGTYEQYF
TGCGCCAGCAGCCAAGACGGACAGGGCACCTACGAGCAGTACTTC
>TRBV12-3/TRBV12-4|TRBJ1-4|NA|NA
CASSRIGAATNEKLFF
TGTGCCAGCAGTCGGATAGGGGCTGCAACTAATGAAAAACTGTTTTTT
>TRBV5-1|TRBJ2-7|NA|NA
CASSLGRGSDSKIYEQYF
TGCGCCAGCAGCTTGGGCAGGGGCTCGGACTCGAAAATATACGAGCAGTACTTC
>TRBV20-1|TRBJ2-3|NA|TRBD2
CSAGTSGREGSTDTQYF
TGCAGTGCGGGGACTAGCGGGAGGGAAGGTAGCACAGATACGCAGTATTTT
>TRBV28|TRBJ2-1|many|NA
CAAQDSGTPSNEQFF
TGTGCCGCCCAGGACTCGGGGACCCCTTCCAATGAGCAGTTCTTC
>TRBV2|TRBJ2-3|NA|NA
CASSPGRGAGDTQYF
TGTGCCAGCAGTCCGGGTCGAGGGGCAGGAGATACGCAGTATTTT
>TRBV29-1|TRBJ2-1|many|TRBD2
CSVLGGEGLYNEQFF
TGCAGCGTCCTTGGGGGGGAGGGCCTTTACAATGAGCAGTTCTTC
>TRBV11-2|TRBJ2-1|NA|TRBD1
CASSLGTGSYNEQFF
TGTGCCAGCAGCTTAGGGACAGGTTCTTACAATGAGCAGTTCTTC
>TRBV12-3/TRBV12-4|TRBJ2-1|few|TRBD2
CASSALAGETNEQFF
TGTGCCAGCAGTGCCCTAGCGGGAGAGACTAATGAGCAGTTCTTC
>TRBV3-1|TRBJ2-7|few|NA
CASSQVGGYEQYF
TGTGCCAGCAGCCAGGTGGGTGGGTACGAGCAGTACTTC
>TRBV7-9|TRBJ1-5|many|NA
CASSLIGMDQPQHF
TGTGCCAGCAGCTTAATAGGGATGGATCAGCCCCAGCATTTT
>TRBV15|TRBJ2-1|NA|TRBD1
CATSSRTGANEQFF
TGTGCCACCAGCAGCCGGACAGGGGCGAATGAGCAGTTCTTC
>TRBV5-1|TRBJ1-5|few|NA
CASSPGGVSNQPQHF
TGCGCCAGCAGCCCGGGAGGGGTTAGCAATCAGCCCCAGCATTTT
>TRBV6-2/TRBV6-3|TRBJ2-1|few|NA
CASSYPTTGYNEQFF
TGTGCCAGCAGTTACCCCACCACAGGGTACAATGAGCAGTTCTTC
>TRBV7-2|TRBJ2-5|few|NA
CASSSRTGYQETQYF
TGTGCCAGCAGCTCCCGCACAGGGTACCAAGAGACCCAGTACTTC
>TRBV11-3|TRBJ2-5|many|TRBD2
CASSRTSGSPETQYF
TGTGCCAGCAGCCGGACTAGCGGGAGTCCAGAGACCCAGTACTTC
>TRBV20-1|TRBJ2-3|NA|NA
CSAREGRTDTQYF
TGCAGTGCTAGGGAAGGGCGCACAGATACGCAGTATTTT
>TRBV29-1|TRBJ1-5|NA|TRBD1
CSVWTGGQPQHF
TGCAGCGTATGGACAGGGGGTCAGCCCCAGCATTTT
>TRBV7-2|TRBJ1-5|NA|NA
CASSLRVFKNQPQHF
TGTGCCAGCAGCTTACGGGTCTTTAAGAATCAGCCCCAGCATTTT
>TRBV6-5|TRBJ2-1|few|TRBD1
CASSRQGLDNEQFF
TGTGCCAGCAGTCGACAGGGTCTCGACAATGAGCAGTTCTTC
>TRBV6-6|TRBJ1-6|NA|NA
CAVGAGRNSPLHF
TGTGCCGTGGGAGCGGGACGAAATTCACCCCTCCACTTT
>TRBV12-3/TRBV12-4|TRBJ2-1|NA|TRBD2
CASTKREGRDEQFF
TGTGCCAGCACGAAGCGGGAGGGCCGCGATGAGCAGTTCTTC
>TRBV6-2/TRBV6-3|TRBJ1-5|many|NA
CASTPSLGRDNQPQHF
TGTGCCAGCACTCCAAGCCTGGGGAGGGACAATCAGCCCCAGCATTTT
>TRBV20-1|TRBJ1-5|few|NA
CSARDLRGDQPQHF
TGCAGTGCTAGAGATCTAAGGGGAGATCAGCCCCAGCATTTT
>TRBV11-3|TRBJ2-1|few|TRBD2
CASSLDPQSSGSSHEQFF
TGTGCCAGCAGCTTAGATCCCCAATCTAGCGGGAGTTCCCATGAGCAGTTCTTC
>TRBV28|TRBJ1-4|NA|TRBD1
CASSLGTGGGEKLFF
TGTGCCAGCAGTTTAGGGACAGGTGGAGGTGAAAAACTGTTTTTT
>TRBV6-5|TRBJ1-2|NA|TRBD1
CASSPRVGTGGYGYTF
TGTGCCAGCAGTCCAAGGGTCGGAACAGGGGGCTATGGCTACACCTTC
>TRBV2|TRBJ2-5|many|TRBD2
CASRLAGVSQETQYF
TGTGCCAGCCGGCTAGCGGGAGTGAGCCAAGAGACCCAGTACTTC
>TRBV12-3/TRBV12-4|TRBJ1-1|few|NA
CASSLSVPEAFF
TGTGCCAGCAGTTTAAGTGTTCCTGAAGCTTTCTTT